This entry lists 18 T cell receptor beta chains sequenced from one sample in a study of glioma-infiltrating T cells. Using RNA template, CDR3s of TCR alpha and beta were amplified with iRepertoire arm-PCR. TCRdb re-called the multiplex PCR reads through MiXCR, storing one row per CDR3 protein. The sample contains 150,000 to 200,000 distinct CDR3 sequences, around 42% of which appear only once. Sample: glioma tissue, nonneoplastic brain tissue, or PBMCs (not recorded which). The receptor source for this set is a human donor with low-grade glioma or glioblastoma, undergoing nonglioma brain surgery, or in good health (not recorded which).

This clonotype was recorded a few times. This chain uses TRBV2 with TRBJ2-5, with D possibly matching TRBD2 (6 bases). This CDR3 comprises 11 residues. The germline V and J ends were trimmed by 5 bases and 10 bases, with 11 bases remaining between them. Germline loops: CDR1 SNHLY, CDR2 FYNNEI. The CDR3 nucleotides are TGTGCCAGCAGTTTTACTAGCTTCCAGTACTTC. Its protein is CASSFTSFQYF.

This clonotype has ten or more counts. V and J are TRBV24-1 and TRBJ2-7; either TRBD1 or TRBD2 may supply D (5 bases each). Trimming stripped 8 bases from V and 8 bases from J, with 21 bases between. This CDR3 has 14 amino acids. Germline lookup yields CDR1 KGHDR and CDR2 SFDVKD. CDR3 in amino acids: CATMPGTPPSQQYF. The CDR3 region has the DNA TGTGCCACCATGCCCGGGACCCCTCCTTCCCAGCAGTACTTC.

A note on this clonotype: This likely comes from a read error, as the CDR3 has no conserved phenylalanine or tryptophan at its end. V usage is TRBV20-1 and J usage is TRBJ2-1, with D perhaps TRBD2 (6 bases). CDR3 length: 14 residues. Germline CDR1 reads DFQATT; CDR2 reads SNEGSKA (reference sequence). The V and J ends lost 7 bases and 5 bases respectively, with 18 bases between them. DNA for the CDR3: TGCAGTGAATCCAGCGGGTGGAGGGACAATGAGCAGTTCTTA. The encoded protein is CSESSGWRDNEQFL.

Of note for this clonotype: One end of the junction varies from germline; a read error may be responsible. V usage is TRBV7-2 and J usage is TRBJ2-7; D call uncertain. The J call may be mistaken, given a closer DNA end match to TRBJ1-2. This CDR3 comprises 18 residues. Germline V gene lookup returns CDR1 SGHTA and CDR2 FQGNSA. Written as DNA, the CDR3 is TGTGCCAGCATCTTACAAGTAGTACATGATGAAGCTAACTATGGCTACACCTTC. As protein: CASILQVVHDEANYGYTF.

About this clonotype: This may arise from a read error, as a much more abundant clone is one base away. The chain links TRBV29-1 to TRBJ2-7; a weak D match, TRBD1 (6 bases). The CDR3 loop spans 11 amino acids. From germline, CDR1 is SQVTM and CDR2 ANQGSEA. Trimming removed 7 bases at V and 3 bases at J, with 10 bases between. This chain's CDR3 is CSGKQGYEQYF. CDR3 coding DNA: TGCAGCGGTAAACAGGGCTACGAGCAGTACTTC.

On this clonotype: The junction departs from the called germline gene at one end, perhaps through a read error. CDR3 sequence reads: CATSIGESGNQDTQYF. Here the CDR3 DNA reads TGTGCCACCAGCATAGGGGAGAGCGGGAACCAAGATACCCAGTACTTC. The chain is built from TRBV15 and TRBJ2-5, with 7 nucleotides matching TRBD2. Germline lookup yields CDR1 LNHNV and CDR2 YYDKDF (reference sequence). This CDR3 region has 16 residues.

In its sample, this clonotype was seen many times. This chain connects TRBV3-1 to TRBJ2-3; D gene unclear. This CDR3 is 14 amino acids long. V was pared by 3 bases and J by 2 bases, with 9 bases between. CDR1 and CDR2 (germline): LGHDT, YNNKEL (reference sequence). The CDR3 DNA follows: TGTGCCAGCAGCCAGAGACGTTTCACAGATACGCAGTATTTT. It translates to CASSQRRFTDTQYF.

About this clonotype: A single base separates this from a much larger clone, so it may be a read error. It is likely a read error, because the conserved phenylalanine at the end of the CDR3 is missing. The genes are TRBV27 and TRBJ1-2, with D possibly being TRBD1 (6 bases). Germline V gives CDR1 MNHEY, CDR2 SMNVEV (reference sequence). The CDR3 consists of 14 residues. The CDR3 is CAISVSDSVYGYTS. The CDR3 coding sequence is TGTGCCATCAGTGTTTCGGACAGCGTCTATGGCTACACCTCC.

This clonotype was seen more than once but under ten times. The V call is TRBV7-2, the J call TRBJ2-1, with 11 bases identical to TRBD2. Germline CDR1 reads SGHTA; CDR2 reads FQGNSA. The length of the CDR3 is 16 residues. Trimming at V came to 0 bases and at J to 4 bases, leaving 2 bases not matched to a gene. The CDR3 is CASSLAGLAAYNEQFF. CDR3 nucleotides: TGTGCCAGCAGCTTAGCGGGACTAGCGGCATACAATGAGCAGTTCTTC.

This clonotype was detected ten times or more. The chain recombines TRBV6-1 with TRBJ2-1; D may be TRBD1 (6 bases). This CDR3 has 14 residues. Germline lookup yields CDR1 MNHNS and CDR2 SASEGT. Trimming stripped 1 base from V and 7 bases from J, with 11 bases between. In DNA, the CDR3 is TGTGCCAGCAGTGAAGGACAGGTAACAAATGAGCAGTTCTTC. Its translation is CASSEGQVTNEQFF.

This chain uses TRBV29-1 with TRBJ1-1; unclear D gene. Germline CDR1 is SQVTM and CDR2 is ANQGSEA. There are 11 residues in the CDR3. Trimming left V 8 bases short and J 7 bases short, with 14 bases between. The CDR3 reads CSQLRVNEAFF. The CDR3 bases are TGCAGCCAACTCCGGGTTAATGAAGCTTTCTTT.

The gene calls are TRBV2 and TRBJ2-1; 11 bases align to TRBD2. Germline V lookup: CDR1 SNHLY, CDR2 FYNNEI. After removal of 6 bases from V and 8 bases from J, the junction contained 6 bases not matched to a gene. This CDR3 is built from 14 residues. The DNA of the CDR3 is TGTGCCAGCAGAGACCGGGGACTAGCGGATGAGCAGTTCTTC. It specifies CASRDRGLADEQFF.

Of note for this clonotype: This may be a read error: a much more frequent sequence differs by one nucleotide. The J gene is TRBJ1-1, the V gene TRBV5-1; TRBD1 is a possible D gene (5 bases). Germline V gives CDR1 SGHRS, CDR2 YFSETQ. This CDR3 has 15 amino acids. The CDR3 here is CASSFTTGVNTEALF. The CDR3 coding sequence is TGCGCCAGCAGCTTTACTACAGGTGTGAACACTGAAGCTTTATTT.

J is TRBJ2-7 and V is TRBV28; the D gene is possibly TRBD2 (7 bases). This CDR3 has 15 amino acids. Trimming cost V 2 bases and J 5 bases, with 16 bases left between them. CDR1 MDHEN and CDR2 SYDVKM come from the germline V gene. The CDR3 reads CASSLVKGGVHEQYF. The CDR3 DNA reads as TGTGCCAGCAGTTTAGTGAAAGGGGGGGTTCACGAGCAGTACTTC.

Comment on this clonotype: A read error is likely, as this CDR3 ends without the conserved phenylalanine or tryptophan. This chain joins TRBV5-4 and TRBJ2-7, with TRBD2 identical over 12 bases. Trimming at V came to 3 bases and at J to 5 bases, leaving 3 bases not matched to a gene. There are 14 residues in the CDR3. Germline CDR1 and CDR2: SGHNT and YYREEE (reference sequence). The chain's CDR3 is CASSWTSGINEQYL. CDR3 coding DNA: TGTGCCAGCAGCTGGACTAGCGGGATTAACGAGCAGTACTTA.

This clonotype was found many times. The genes are TRBV28 and TRBJ2-3; D unresolved. Per the germline V gene, CDR1 is MDHEN and CDR2 is SYDVKM. V was shortened by 8 bases and J by 4 bases, with 19 bases between the two germline ends. The CDR3 length is 15 residues. The CDR3 region is CASRAEALFSDTQYF. CDR3 DNA sequence: TGTGCCAGCCGGGCGGAAGCCTTATTCTCAGATACGCAGTATTTT. Together with reference TRBV28 and TRBJ2-3, the CDR3 gives the full variable domain: DVKVTQSSRYLVKRTGEKVFLECVQDMDHENMFWYRQDPGLGLRLIYFSYDVKMKEKGDIPEGYSVSREKKERFSLILESASTNQTSMYLCASRAEALFSDTQYFGPGTRLTVL.

In this sample, this clonotype turned up many times. The V call is TRBV28, the J call TRBJ1-6; TRBD1 might be the D (6 bases). V was cut by 4 bases and J by 8 bases, with 6 bases left in between. The CDR3 totals 12 residues. Germline lookup yields CDR1 MDHEN and CDR2 SYDVKM. The CDR3 DNA is TGTGCCAGCAGTTCAGGGGATTCACCCCTCCACTTT. This gives the protein CASSSGDSPLHF.

A word on this clonotype: A much bigger clone sits one base away, suggesting this may be a read error. The chain employs TRBV2 and TRBJ1-5; unclear D gene. V was shortened by 4 bases and J by 0 bases, with 7 bases between the two germline ends. The CDR3 loop spans 14 amino acids. CDR1 and CDR2 from the germline V gene are SNHLY and FYNNEI. In nucleotides, the CDR3 is TGTGCCAGCAGTGTTGATTCTAGCAATCAGCCCCAGCATTTT. Its protein product is CASSVDSSNQPQHF.